This T cell receptor (beta chain) came from a study of T cell changes during pregnancy in multiple sclerosis. In its sample, this clone was seen once. Method: immunoSEQ multiplex PCR; TCRdb's copy keeps in-frame clones and lacks some. The table lists tens of thousands of clones, 92% of them singletons. Germline values: CDR1 ENHRY, CDR2 SYGVKD. This CDR3 spans 15 amino acids. The V gene lost 6 bases and the J gene lost 2 bases, with 17 bases spanning the gap. The chain carries TRBV10-3 and TRBJ2-7; maybe TRBD2 (5 bases). The sample here was peripheral blood, taken in the second trimester of pregnancy. The clonotype was recovered from a female donor in good health, enrolled as a control in a pregnancy study. The CDR3 nucleotides read TGTGCCATCAGCAAACTAGTCGCGCGGACCTACGAGCAGTACTTC. It translates to CAISKLVARTYEQYF.